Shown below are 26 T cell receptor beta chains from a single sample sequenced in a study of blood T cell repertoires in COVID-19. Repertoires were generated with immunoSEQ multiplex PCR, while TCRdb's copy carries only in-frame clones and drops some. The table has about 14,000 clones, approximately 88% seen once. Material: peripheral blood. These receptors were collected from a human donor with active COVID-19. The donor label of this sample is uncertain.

The CDR3 reads CASNPATSGSYEQYF. The DNA for the CDR3 is TGCGCCAGCAACCCCGCGACTAGCGGGAGTTACGAGCAGTACTTC. This rearrangement joins TRBV10-2 to TRBJ2-7; 12 positions match TRBD2. J was trimmed by 4 bases and V by 7 bases; bases with no gene match: 8. The germline CDR1 and CDR2 sequences are WSHSY and SAAADI. The CDR3 runs 15 residues.

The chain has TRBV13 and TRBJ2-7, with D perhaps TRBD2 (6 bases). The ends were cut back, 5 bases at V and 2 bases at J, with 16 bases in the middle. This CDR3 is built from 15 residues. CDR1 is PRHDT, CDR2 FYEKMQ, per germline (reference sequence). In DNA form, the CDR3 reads TGTGCCAGCAGCCCCTGGGGGGACCCCACCTACGAGCAGTACTTC. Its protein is CASSPWGDPTYEQYF.

The CDR3 sequence: CASSVRGSLSNEQFF. The DNA for the CDR3 is TGTGCCAGCAGTGTACGGGGGTCCCTATCCAATGAGCAGTTCTTC. The rearrangement joins TRBV2 to TRBJ2-1, with D maybe TRBD2 (6 bases). V was trimmed by 4 bases and J by 6 bases, leaving 16 bases between them. The length of the CDR3 is 15 residues. Germline V lookup: CDR1 SNHLY, CDR2 FYNNEI.

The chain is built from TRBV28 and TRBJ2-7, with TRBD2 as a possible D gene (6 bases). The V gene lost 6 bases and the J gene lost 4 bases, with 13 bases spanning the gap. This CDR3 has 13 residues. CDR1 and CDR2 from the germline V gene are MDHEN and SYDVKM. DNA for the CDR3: TGTGCCAGCAGATTCCCCGGGGGATACGAGCAGTACTTC. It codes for CASRFPGGYEQYF.

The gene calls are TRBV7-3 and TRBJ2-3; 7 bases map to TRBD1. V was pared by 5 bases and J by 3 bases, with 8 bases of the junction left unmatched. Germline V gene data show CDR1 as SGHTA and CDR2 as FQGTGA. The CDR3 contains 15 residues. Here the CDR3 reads CASSRGTEITDTQYF. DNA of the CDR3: TGTGCCAGCAGCCGAGGGACAGAAATAACAGATACGCAGTATTTT.

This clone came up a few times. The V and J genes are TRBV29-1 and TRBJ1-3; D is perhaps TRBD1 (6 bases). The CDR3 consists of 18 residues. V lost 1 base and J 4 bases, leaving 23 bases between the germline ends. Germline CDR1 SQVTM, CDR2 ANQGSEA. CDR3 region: CSVEGGVGEGGFGNTIYF. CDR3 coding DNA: TGCAGCGTTGAAGGTGGGGTCGGGGAAGGGGGATTCGGAAACACCATATATTTT.

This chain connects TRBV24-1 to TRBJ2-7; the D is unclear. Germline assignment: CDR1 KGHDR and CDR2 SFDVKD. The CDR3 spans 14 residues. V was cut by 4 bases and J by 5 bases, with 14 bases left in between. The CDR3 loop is CATSDAEAEHEQYF. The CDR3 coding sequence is TGTGCCACCAGTGACGCGGAAGCTGAACACGAGCAGTACTTC.

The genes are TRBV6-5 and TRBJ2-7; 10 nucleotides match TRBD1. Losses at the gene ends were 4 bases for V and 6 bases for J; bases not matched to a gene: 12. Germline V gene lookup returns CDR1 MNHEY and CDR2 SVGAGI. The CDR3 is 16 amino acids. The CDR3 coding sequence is TGTGCCAGCAGTTCGGACAGGGGGTTTATGGAGGGCGAGCAGTACTTC. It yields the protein CASSSDRGFMEGEQYF.

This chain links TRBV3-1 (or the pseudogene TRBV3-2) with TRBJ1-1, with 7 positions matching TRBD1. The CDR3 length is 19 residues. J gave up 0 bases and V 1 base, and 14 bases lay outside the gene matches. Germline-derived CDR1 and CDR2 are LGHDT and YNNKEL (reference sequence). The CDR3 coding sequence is TGTGCCAGCAGCCAAGCCCGGGGTCGAAAGGGGGCCCTGAACACTGAAGCTTTCTTT. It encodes CASSQARGRKGALNTEAFF.

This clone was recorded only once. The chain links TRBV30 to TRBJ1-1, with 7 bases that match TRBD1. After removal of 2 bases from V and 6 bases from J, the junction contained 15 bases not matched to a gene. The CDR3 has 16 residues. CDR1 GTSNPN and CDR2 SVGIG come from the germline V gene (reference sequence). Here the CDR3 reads CAWSNKDRYHNAEAFF. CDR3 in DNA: TGTGCCTGGAGTAATAAGGACAGGTACCATAACGCTGAAGCTTTCTTT.

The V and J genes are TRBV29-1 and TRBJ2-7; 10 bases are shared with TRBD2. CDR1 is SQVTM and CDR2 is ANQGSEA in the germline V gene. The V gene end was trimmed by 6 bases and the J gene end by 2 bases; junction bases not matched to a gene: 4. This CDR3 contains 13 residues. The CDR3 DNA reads TGCAGCGTCCTCCTAGCGGGGGCCTACGAGCAGTACTTC. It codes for CSVLLAGAYEQYF.

CDR3 nucleotides: TGTGCCAGCAGCGTAGGTCTAAACAATGAGCAGTTCTTC. It encodes CASSVGLNNEQFF. The chain is built from TRBV9 and TRBJ2-1; D is undetermined. Germline values: CDR1 SGDLS, CDR2 YYNGEE. The CDR3 has 13 amino acids. Trimming left V 0 bases short and J 5 bases short, with 6 bases between.

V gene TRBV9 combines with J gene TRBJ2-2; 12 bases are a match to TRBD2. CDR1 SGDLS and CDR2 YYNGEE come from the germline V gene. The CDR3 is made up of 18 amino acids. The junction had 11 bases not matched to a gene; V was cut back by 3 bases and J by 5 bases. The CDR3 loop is CASSAFGLAGTGTGELFF. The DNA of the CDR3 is TGTGCCAGCAGCGCCTTCGGACTAGCGGGGACGGGAACCGGGGAGCTGTTTTTT.

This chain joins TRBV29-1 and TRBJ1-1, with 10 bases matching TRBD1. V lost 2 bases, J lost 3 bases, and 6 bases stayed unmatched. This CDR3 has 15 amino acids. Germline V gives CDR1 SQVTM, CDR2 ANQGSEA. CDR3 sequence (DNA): TGCAGCGTTGAAAAAAAAGGGACAGGGGACACTGAAGCTTTCTTT. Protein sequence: CSVEKKGTGDTEAFF.

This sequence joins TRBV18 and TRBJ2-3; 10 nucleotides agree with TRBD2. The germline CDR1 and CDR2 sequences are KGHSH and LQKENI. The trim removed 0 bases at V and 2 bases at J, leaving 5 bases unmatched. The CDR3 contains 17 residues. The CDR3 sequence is CASSPPSLAGATDTQYF. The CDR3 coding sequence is TGTGCCAGCTCACCACCGAGTCTAGCGGGGGCCACAGATACGCAGTATTTT.

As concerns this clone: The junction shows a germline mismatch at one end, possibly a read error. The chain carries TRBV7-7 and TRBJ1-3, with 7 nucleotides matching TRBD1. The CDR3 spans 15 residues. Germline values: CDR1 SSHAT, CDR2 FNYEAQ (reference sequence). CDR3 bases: TGTGCTAGCAGCCTACAGACAGGGCCTGGAAACACCATATATTTT. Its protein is CASSLQTGPGNTIYF.

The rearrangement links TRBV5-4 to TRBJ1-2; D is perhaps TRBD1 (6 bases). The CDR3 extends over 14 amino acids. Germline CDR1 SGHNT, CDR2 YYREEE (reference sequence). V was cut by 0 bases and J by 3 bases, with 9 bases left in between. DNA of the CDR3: TGTGCCAGCAGCTTGGAGAGGGGGTACTATGGCTACACCTTC. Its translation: CASSLERGYYGYTF. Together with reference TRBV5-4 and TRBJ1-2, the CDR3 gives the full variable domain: ETGVTQSPTHLIKTRGQQVTLRCSSQSGHNTVSWYQQALGQGPQFIFQYYREEENGRGNFPPRFSGLQFPNYSSELNVNALELDDSALYLCASSLERGYYGYTFGSGTRLTVV.

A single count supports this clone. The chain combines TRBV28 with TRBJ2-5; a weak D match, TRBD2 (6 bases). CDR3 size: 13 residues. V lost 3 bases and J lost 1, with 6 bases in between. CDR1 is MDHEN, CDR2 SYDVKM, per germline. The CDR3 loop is CASSFGSQETQYF. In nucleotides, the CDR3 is TGTGCCAGCAGTTTCGGGAGCCAAGAGACCCAGTACTTC. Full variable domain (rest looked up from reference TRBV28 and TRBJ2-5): DVKVTQSSRYLVKRTGEKVFLECVQDMDHENMFWYRQDPGLGLRLIYFSYDVKMKEKGDIPEGYSVSREKKERFSLILESASTNQTSMYLCASSFGSQETQYFGPGTRLLVL.

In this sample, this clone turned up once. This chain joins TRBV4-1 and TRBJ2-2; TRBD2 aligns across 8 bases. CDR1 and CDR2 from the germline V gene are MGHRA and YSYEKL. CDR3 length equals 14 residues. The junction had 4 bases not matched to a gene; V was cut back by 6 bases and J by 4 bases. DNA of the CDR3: TGCGCCAGCAGAGCGGGGGCGGGCACCGGGGAGCTGTTTTTT. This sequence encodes CASRAGAGTGELFF.

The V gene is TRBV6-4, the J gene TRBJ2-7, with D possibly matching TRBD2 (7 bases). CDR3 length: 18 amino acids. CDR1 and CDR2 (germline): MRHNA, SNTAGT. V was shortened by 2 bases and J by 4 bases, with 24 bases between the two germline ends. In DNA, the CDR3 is TGTGCCAGCAGTGACCCTCGCTTACGAGGGGGGGGGCCGTACGAGCAGTACTTC. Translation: CASSDPRLRGGGPYEQYF.

The CDR3 DNA sequence: TGTGCCAGTAGTCCCGTACAGGGGGCGGCTACTGAAGCTTTCTTT. Translated: CASSPVQGAATEAFF. This chain uses TRBV19 with TRBJ1-1; 9 nucleotides agree with TRBD1. Germline V gives CDR1 LNHDA, CDR2 SQIVND (reference sequence). The length of the CDR3 is 15 residues. V dropped 5 bases and J dropped 5; count of bases not matched to a gene: 9.

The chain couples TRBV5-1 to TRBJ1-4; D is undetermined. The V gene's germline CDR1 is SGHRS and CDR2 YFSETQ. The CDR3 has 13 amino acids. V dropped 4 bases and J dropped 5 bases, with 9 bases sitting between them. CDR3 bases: TGCGCCAGCAGCCCGACCGGGAATGAAAAACTGTTTTTT. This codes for CASSPTGNEKLFF.

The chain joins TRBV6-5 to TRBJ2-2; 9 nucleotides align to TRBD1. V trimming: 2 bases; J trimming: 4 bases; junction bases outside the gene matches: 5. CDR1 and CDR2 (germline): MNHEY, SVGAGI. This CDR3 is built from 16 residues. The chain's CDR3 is CASSYGRDRVTGELFF. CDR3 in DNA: TGTGCCAGCAGTTACGGACGGGACAGGGTCACCGGGGAGCTGTTTTTT.

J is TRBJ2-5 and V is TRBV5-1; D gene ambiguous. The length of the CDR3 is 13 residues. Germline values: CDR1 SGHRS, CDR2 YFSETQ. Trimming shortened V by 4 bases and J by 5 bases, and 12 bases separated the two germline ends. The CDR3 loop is CASSPLVMETQYF. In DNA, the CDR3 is TGCGCCAGCAGCCCTCTAGTAATGGAGACCCAGTACTTC. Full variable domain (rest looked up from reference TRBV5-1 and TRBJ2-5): KAGVTQTPRYLIKTRGQQVTLSCSPISGHRSVSWYQQTPGQGLQFLFEYFSETQRNKGNFPGRFSGRQFSNSRSEMNVSTLELGDSALYLCASSPLVMETQYFGPGTRLLVL.

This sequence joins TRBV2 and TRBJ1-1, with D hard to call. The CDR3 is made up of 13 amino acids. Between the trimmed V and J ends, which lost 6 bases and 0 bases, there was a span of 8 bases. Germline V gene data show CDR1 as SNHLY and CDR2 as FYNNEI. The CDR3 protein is CASRLRMNTEAFF. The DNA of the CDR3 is TGTGCCAGCAGACTACGGATGAACACTGAAGCTTTCTTT. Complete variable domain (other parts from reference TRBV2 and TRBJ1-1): EPEVTQTPSHQVTQMGQEVILRCVPISNHLYFYWYRQILGQKVEFLVSFYNNEISEKSEIFDDQFSVERPDGSNFTLKIRSTKLEDSAMYFCASRLRMNTEAFFGQGTRLTVV.

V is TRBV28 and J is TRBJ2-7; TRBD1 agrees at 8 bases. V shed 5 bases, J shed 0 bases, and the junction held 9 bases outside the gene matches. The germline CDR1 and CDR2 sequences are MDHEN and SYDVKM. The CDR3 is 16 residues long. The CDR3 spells CASSTWDRKISYEQYF. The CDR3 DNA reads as TGTGCCAGCAGTACCTGGGACAGGAAGATCTCCTACGAGCAGTACTTC.